These T cell receptor beta chains were read from a single sample in a study of cytomegalovirus exposure and HLA in healthy donors. Sequencing was performed with immunoSEQ multiplex PCR; in TCRdb, only in-frame clones are kept and a portion is missing. The table shows under 200,000 clones, with around 64% occurring only once. The sample consisted of PBMCs. These receptors all stem from a woman in her twenties or thirties in good health and CMV-seronegative. The CDR3 runs from the conserved cysteine through the conserved F or W. Each record gives: D gene, clone size, V gene, J gene, CDR3 DNA, CDR3 protein. A D gene is named only where the DNA matches it firmly. Size is stated for part of the rows, as once, few or many counts, or as a class when the clone is expanded.

>-|once|TRBV28|TRBJ1-1
TGTGCCAGCAGTTTCGTCGGGAACACTGAAGCTTTCTTT
CASSFVGNTEAFF
>-|-|TRBV28|TRBJ1-1
TGTGCCAGCAGGACCCCGGGTCTCACTGAAGCTTTCTTT
CASRTPGLTEAFF
>TRBD1|few|TRBV11-3|TRBJ2-2
TGTGCCAGCAGCTTAGCAGGGGGCGTAGGCGGGGAGCTGTTTTTT
CASSLAGGVGGELFF
>-|-|TRBV7-2|TRBJ2-2
TGTGCCAGCAGCTTCGACAGGAACACCGGGGAGCTGTTTTTT
CASSFDRNTGELFF
>-|few|TRBV7-6|TRBJ2-3
TGTGCCAGCAGCCTTAGCACAGATACGCAGTATTTT
CASSLSTDTQYF
>TRBD2|-|TRBV9|TRBJ2-7
TGTGCCAGCAGCGTAGACGGGAGGGCCCAACACGAGCAGTACTTC
CASSVDGRAQHEQYF
>-|-|TRBV10-3|TRBJ2-3
TGTGCCATCAAGGCCTCGGGGAGCACAGATACGCAGTATTTT
CAIKASGSTDTQYF
>TRBD2|few|TRBV19|TRBJ2-1
TGTGCCAGTAGTATCACGGGGGAGGGTTACAATGAGCAGTTCTTC
CASSITGEGYNEQFF
>TRBD2|-|TRBV13|TRBJ2-7
TGTGCCAGCAGCTTAGGACTAGCGGGCTACTACGAGCAGTACTTC
CASSLGLAGYYEQYF
>-|-|TRBV6-1|TRBJ1-1
TGTGCCAGCAGTGAATTGGTCACCGGGAACACTGAAGCTTTCTTT
CASSELVTGNTEAFF
>TRBD1|-|TRBV7-3|TRBJ1-3
TGTGCCAGCAGCTTAACAGGGACTCAGGGGGACACCATATATTTT
CASSLTGTQGDTIYF
>TRBD2|-|TRBV7-4|TRBJ2-7
TGTGCCAGCAGCCTCTCGCGGGGGGAGTCATTTGAGGAGCAGTACTTC
CASSLSRGESFEEQYF
>-|-|TRBV18|TRBJ1-1
TGTGCCAGCTCACCATCTCAGGCAATGAACACTGAAGCTTTCTTT
CASSPSQAMNTEAFF
>TRBD1|-|TRBV28|TRBJ1-5
TGTGCCAGCAGTTTCCAGGGGGGTGGCAATCAGCCCCAGCATTTT
CASSFQGGGNQPQHF